These 7 T cell receptor beta chains originate from one sample sequenced in a study of shared clonotypes between healthy human individuals. Naive CD8 populations comprised CD45RO-negative cells positively selected for CCR7, excluding terminally differentiated effector memory CD45RA+ cells. The data were produced by immunoSEQ multiplex PCR, yet TCRdb's version contains in-frame clones alone and is incomplete. The sample has about 2 million clones; about 94% are singletons. Sequencing used naive CD8+ T cells sorted from blood. These receptors came from a man younger than 35 in good health.

J is TRBJ2-1 and V is TRBV5-1; D may be TRBD1 (5 bases). Deletions cut 3 bases from V and 0 bases from J, with 10 bases between. The V gene's germline CDR1 is SGHRS and CDR2 YFSETQ. The CDR3 consists of 15 residues. In DNA form, the CDR3 reads TGCGCCAGCAGCTCGAGACAGAGCTCCTACAATGAGCAGTTCTTC. It specifies CASSSRQSSYNEQFF.

The chain uses TRBV4-2 and TRBJ2-7, with D possibly matching TRBD2 (6 bases). V gave up 4 bases and J gave up 0 bases, with 13 bases separating them. The CDR3 spans 15 residues. The germline gives CDR1 LGHNA, CDR2 YNFKEQ. The CDR3 spells CASSPMEGISYEQYF. In DNA, the CDR3 is TGTGCCAGCAGCCCGATGGAGGGGATCTCCTACGAGCAGTACTTC.

The chain employs TRBV13 and TRBJ2-7, with 13 bases lining up with TRBD2. CDR1 PRHDT and CDR2 FYEKMQ come from the germline V gene (reference sequence). Germline trimming cut 5 bases from V and 0 bases from J; bases unmatched to any gene: 4. The CDR3 is made up of 16 amino acids. The CDR3 DNA reads TGTGCCAGCAGCCCAGGACTAGCGGGGGCCTCCTACGAGCAGTACTTC. Its protein product is CASSPGLAGASYEQYF.

A few counts support this clone. The same CDR3 also results from other DNA sequences found in this sample. The chain is built from TRBV5-6 and TRBJ1-2; D may be TRBD1 (5 bases). The CDR3 contains 12 residues. With 2 bases removed from V and 8 bases from J, the gap between germline ends came to 10 bases. Germline V CDR1 and CDR2: SGHDT, YYEEEE. The CDR3 protein is CASSFQGGGYTF. In nucleotides, the CDR3 is TGTGCCAGCAGCTTTCAGGGCGGGGGCTACACCTTC.

This chain connects TRBV28 to TRBJ2-7, with D perhaps given as TRBD1 or TRBD2 (5 bases each). V was cut by 3 bases and J by 6 bases, with 12 bases left in between. This CDR3 has 13 amino acids. CDR1 is MDHEN, CDR2 SYDVKM, per germline. CDR3 nucleotides: TGTGCCAGCAGTTTTGGCGAGGGGCGCGAGCAGTACTTC. Protein sequence: CASSFGEGREQYF.

In regard to this clone: The junction departs from germline at one end; a sequencing error may be responsible. This CDR3 is also generated by other DNA sequences in the sample. The genes are TRBV6-1 and TRBJ2-1; D remains unclear. CDR3 length equals 15 residues. Germline loops: CDR1 MNHNS, CDR2 SASEGT. The DNA of the CDR3 is TGTGCCAGCAGCGAAGACCGGAGCTCCTACAATGAGCAGTTCTTC. It translates to CASSEDRSSYNEQFF.

For this clone: The same CDR3 is also encoded by other DNA sequences in this sample. The CDR3 protein is CASSSRADEQYF. The CDR3 DNA follows: TGTGCCAGCAGCTCGAGGGCGGACGAGCAGTACTTC. V is TRBV7-9 and J is TRBJ2-7, with a weak D call TRBD2 (5 bases). This CDR3 region has 12 residues. Trimming removed 4 bases at V and 5 bases at J, with 9 bases between. Germline CDR1 SEHNR, CDR2 FQNEAQ (reference sequence). Variable domain in full (rest from reference TRBV7-9 and TRBJ2-7): DTGVSQNPRHKITKRGQNVTFRCDPISEHNRLYWYRQTLGQGPEFLTYFQNEAQLEKSRLLSDRFSAERPKGSFSTLEIQRTEQGDSAMYLCASSSRADEQYFGPGTRLTVT.